This TCR beta chain was recovered during a study of cytomegalovirus exposure and HLA in healthy donors (TCRdb year 2017). Study-wide context: An earlier analysis of some 600 of the donors reported 250 to 350 Gb of sequence data and about 120 million unique TCR beta sequences obtained from approximately 180 million T cells. About 280 gigabases of sequencing data and roughly 80 million unique TCR sequences made up an early release that covered several hundred HLA-typed donors. The genetic ancestry cluster associated with self-reported Caucasian donors included around 76% of the roughly 400 genotyped donors. The study was designed to test whether signatures of past pathogen exposure could be identified by cataloging public T cell receptors. The study used immunosequencing to profile the T cell repertoires of 670 or so subjects and linked those repertoires to cytomegalovirus serostatus. A separate validation cohort of some 130 different subjects was used in addition to the roughly 620-subject first cohort. To predict cytomegalovirus infection status, the study brought together high-throughput TCR immunosequencing, statistical association of individual TCRs with disease status, and machine learning. To study patterns of TCR occurrence, a later analysis re-analyzed previously published TCR beta repertoires from several hundred donors and added high-resolution HLA genotyping. Rather than using new phenotypic data, the later analysis identified candidate immune exposures from TCR beta sequences and from how often those sequences occurred across donors. An earlier analysis of approximately 640 of the donors applied high-throughput TCR beta sequencing to assess whether each TCR beta V gene segment acted as functional or pseudogenic. Donor age, sex, ethnicity and CMV serostatus were collected together with the repertoire data. Genome-wide SNP genotypes for about 65% of the 666 donors were used in a later genetic analysis, which treated that subset as a discovery cohort. All discovery cohort repertoires had been generated on a single sequencing platform. Both class I and class II loci were covered by HLA typing, at four-digit resolution. Typing coverage differed by locus: A, B, C, DRB1 and DQB1 were typed in about 620-630 donors, DQA1 in approximately 520, DPA1 in some 570, and DPB1 in roughly 470. Four to six DR-DQ haplotypes were handled as single units for association and clustering, since linkage in the cohort was strong. Across approximately 400 genotyped donors of the cohort, an average of roughly 250,000 unique TCR beta nucleotide sequences per donor were sequenced, and around 20% of those sequences were non-productive. Summary of the overall study and its limitations: Roughly uniform sequencing depth across donors was assumed in presence/absence analyses, although this assumption may not hold. According to the authors, the approach could potentially be generalized to other disease states and immunological phenotypes. Immune exposure information for the cohort was limited to CMV serostatus. A few of the identified cytomegalovirus-associated TCR beta chains were confirmed in vitro to be specific for cytomegalovirus antigens. A further reported finding was that TCR beta sequences accurately predicted the HLA-A and HLA-B alleles for most subjects in the first cohort. Across donors, most TCR sequences were observed very rarely, whereas some public TCRs were present in many individuals. Several of the top co-occurrence clusters appeared to be linked to parvovirus B19, influenza, CMV and Epstein-Barr virus, according to a later analysis. Linkage disequilibrium might explain the correlated functional status among segregating V segments, but an unknown experimental factor could not be ruled out. Some IMGT-functional V segments, including TRBV6-2 and TRBV6-3, could not be distinguished by the 87-base-pair reads and were therefore excluded. In an earlier analysis of some 500 of the donors, most TCR beta V segments appeared in productive rearrangements about 90% or about 30% of the time, broadly matching IMGT annotations. In a later analysis, the rate of TCR association differed among HLA loci, with DRB1 alleles having the most associated TCRs and HLA-C alleles having the fewest. The sequencing pipeline was judged likely to have produced a cluster of highly shared sequence variants as a technical artifact. Because some donors lacked HLA typing at each locus, the association tests relied only on the typed subset. According to a later analysis, most CMV-associated TCR beta chains appeared to be HLA-restricted, and the HLA associations seemed to be driven largely by CMV exposure. This cohort had only TCR beta chains sequenced, and the lack of alpha or paired-chain data limited which features could be detected. When HLA alleles, especially DR and DQ, strongly co-occurred, attributing TCR associations to individual alleles was difficult. The study gave a list of 150 to 200 TCR beta chains associated with cytomegalovirus. Because counts were too low, about 18 rarely observed V segments, including chromosome 9 orphons, were excluded from the earlier analysis of 587 of the donors. In a later analysis, 15,000 to 20,000 TCR beta sequences were associated with specific HLA alleles at a false discovery rate of 0.05. The classifier was reported to diagnose cytomegalovirus status with high specificity and sensitivity in both the original cohort and the validation cohort. V-gene and J-gene trimming of TCR beta chains was associated with a missense DCLRE1C variant in a later genetic analysis, and the association was replicated in an independent cohort. In a later genetic analysis, fewer N-insertions in productive TCRs were reported among donors in an Asian-associated ancestry cluster than the roughly 700-donor mean. In a later analysis, HLA-associated TCR beta chains were found to be more clonally expanded and to have lower generation probabilities than equally common non-associated chains.

The cohort was made up of approximately 670 healthy bone marrow donors. Cohort members were all nominally healthy when sampled, although unrecorded immune exposures were likely present. The donor tested CMV seropositive and was one of the 289 seropositive cohort members. A peripheral blood sample was collected from each donor, and TCR beta sequencing was performed on peripheral blood mononuclear cells. The Qiagen DNeasy Blood Extraction Kit was used to extract genomic DNA from the blood cell samples. The library came from the immunoSEQ multiplex PCR assay. A mixture of 60 forward primers for TCR Vbeta segments and 13 reverse primers for TCR Jbeta segments was used in the multiplex PCR. The CDR3 region of rearranged TCR beta genes was amplified from genomic DNA with a multiplex PCR assay. The Illumina HiSeq System was used to sequence the amplified TCR beta libraries as 87-base-pair reads. Per the original workflow: In a later analysis, 77 million or so unique TCR beta chains were counted across the roughly 670 repertoires, and about 10 million of these chains were shared by at least two donors. A nearest-neighbor algorithm error-corrected the raw reads and collapsed the reads into unique sequences, merging closely related sequences to remove PCR and sequencing errors. CDR3 sequences were aligned to IMGT reference sequences to assign V, D and J gene segments. For a sequence to be retained, a match of at least six nucleotides to both a V gene segment and a J gene segment was required. Rearrangements were called productive when the CDR3 lacked stop codons and stayed in frame with V and J; all others were non-productive. Following IMGT convention, CDR3 was defined as the stretch from the second conserved V-encoded cysteine to the conserved J-encoded phenylalanine. In an earlier analysis of 500 to 650 of the donors, sequences lacking an unambiguous match to a single V gene segment were excluded. In an earlier analysis of around 600 of the donors, V segments were called functional above 56.7% productive rearrangements and were called segregating when the between-donor standard deviation exceeded 5%. To diagnose cytomegalovirus status from the catalog of TCR beta chain sequences, a statistical classification framework was built. In a later analysis, V and J genes were assigned by comparing TCR nucleotide sequences against IMGT/GENE-DB human TR gene sequences. Using the TCRdist pipeline, a later analysis assigned CDR3 sequences along with most-parsimonious VDJ recombination scenarios. In a later analysis, each TCR beta chain was defined by its CDR3 amino acid sequence together with its V-gene family, and reads without a unique V-gene family were excluded. A later analysis removed 592 highly shared, low-generation-probability nucleotide sequences to deal with suspected cross-contamination and a sequencing artifact. In a later analysis, a clonal expansion index was calculated for each public chain from normalized within-repertoire ranks of inferred template counts. A later analysis computed generation probabilities with a VDJ recombination model fitted to out-of-frame rearrangements, and checked the results against IGoR. In a later analysis, TCR-TCR, TCR-HLA and TCR-CMV co-occurrence was scored with hypergeometric tests, and a repertoire-size bias correction was applied to TCR pairs. In a later analysis, false discovery rates were estimated by permuting HLA or CMV assignments 20 times. In a later analysis, co-occurring TCRs were grouped using DBSCAN, and TCRdist sequence similarity was added for clustering within HLA-allele-positive subsets. For co-occurrence clustering, repertoires with fewer than 30,000 or more than 120,000 public chains were excluded, along with four or five repertoires with anomalous nucleotide sharing. As stored in TCRdb, this immuneACCESS dataset retains in-frame rearrangements with V and J assigned. A fraction of the clones does not appear; measured against another copy, unresolved V genes explain less than half of the discrepancy, and the remainder lacks a known reason. V and J calls plus clone size are reproduced from that table; the DNA served to infer D and trimming. The sample table holds around 170,000 clones, of which roughly 84% were seen once. Clones ranked in the top ten supply about 2.4% of the sample.

At the junction V is shortened by 0 bases and J by 8 bases; bases outside the gene matches: 15. As encoded in the germline V gene (reference sequence), CDR1 is SGHNT while CDR2 is YYREEE. The CDR3 measures 17 amino acids from cysteine to phenylalanine. Only the CDR3 part of the read is kept: 51 bases, read in frame from the first base. About this clone itself: Its antigen remains undetermined. No base-level quality is on record; no much larger clone is a single base apart.

This sequence was found in a woman aged 45-60 years in good health and CMV-seropositive. Sequences were obtained from PBMCs. The rearrangement combines TRBV5-4 with TRBJ2-3; 7 junctional bases match TRBD2. The CDR3 region: CASSLGPTITSEGTQYF. The DNA sequence is TGTGCCAGCAGCTTGGGCCCCACTATCACTAGCGAGGGTACGCAGTATTTT.